The source of this T cell receptor (beta chain) is a study of OX40 agonist ivuxolimab in advanced cancers. Study details: Each patient was given ivuxolimab into a vein every 2 weeks, at 0.01 to 10 mg/kg. Hepatocellular carcinoma, melanoma, renal cell or head and neck cancer occurred in dose-escalation patients.

Profiling relied on immunoSEQ multiplex PCR, and the TCRdb table lists in-frame clones only, not all of them. The repertoire includes about 51,000 clones, roughly 90% of them detected once, and approximately 3.8% sits in the top ten. The CDR3 loop spans 14 amino acids. Germline CDR1 reads MNHNS; CDR2 reads SASEGT. V gave up 8 bases and J gave up 4 bases, with 16 bases separating them. The sequences come from CD4+ or CD8+ T cells sorted from blood, collected in a trial of the OX40 agonist ivuxolimab. The chain links TRBV6-1 to TRBJ2-3; D remains ambiguous. The TCR originated in an adult with an advanced solid tumor such as melanoma, head and neck, liver or kidney cancer. CDR3 bases: TGTGCCAGCCAAGTAATCGGCACTCCAGATACGCAGTATTTT. Protein sequence: CASQVIGTPDTQYF.